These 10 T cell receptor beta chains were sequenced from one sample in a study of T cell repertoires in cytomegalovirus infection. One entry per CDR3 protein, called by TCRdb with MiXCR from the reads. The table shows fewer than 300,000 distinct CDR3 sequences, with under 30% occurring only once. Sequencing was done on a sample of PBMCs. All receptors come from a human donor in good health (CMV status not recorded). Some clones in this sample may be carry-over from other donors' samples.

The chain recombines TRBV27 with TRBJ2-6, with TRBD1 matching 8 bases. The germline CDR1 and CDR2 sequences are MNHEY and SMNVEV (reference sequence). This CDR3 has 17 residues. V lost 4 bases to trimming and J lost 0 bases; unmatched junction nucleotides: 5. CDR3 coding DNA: TGTGCCAGCAGTTCAGGACAGGGAGACTCTGGGGCCAACGTCCTGACTTTC. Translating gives CASSSGQGDSGANVLTF.

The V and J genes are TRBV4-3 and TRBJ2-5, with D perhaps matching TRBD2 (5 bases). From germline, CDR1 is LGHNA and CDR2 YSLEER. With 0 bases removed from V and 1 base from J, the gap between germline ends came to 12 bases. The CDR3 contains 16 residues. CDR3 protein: CASSQDPRGPQETQYF. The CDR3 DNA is TGCGCCAGCAGCCAAGATCCCAGAGGGCCCCAAGAGACCCAGTACTTC.

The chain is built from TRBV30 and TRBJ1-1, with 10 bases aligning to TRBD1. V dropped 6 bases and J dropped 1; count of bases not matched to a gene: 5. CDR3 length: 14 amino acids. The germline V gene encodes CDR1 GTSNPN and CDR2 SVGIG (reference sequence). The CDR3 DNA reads TGTGCCTGTAGGACAGGGGGACGGAACACTGAAGCTTTCTTT. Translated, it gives CACRTGGRNTEAFF.

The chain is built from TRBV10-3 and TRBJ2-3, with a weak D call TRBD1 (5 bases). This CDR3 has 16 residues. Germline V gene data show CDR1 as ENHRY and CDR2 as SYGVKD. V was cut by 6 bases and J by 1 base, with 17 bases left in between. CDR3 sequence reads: CAIRDTLGRGTDTQYF. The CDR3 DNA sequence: TGTGCCATCAGGGACACTCTAGGCCGGGGCACAGATACGCAGTATTTT.

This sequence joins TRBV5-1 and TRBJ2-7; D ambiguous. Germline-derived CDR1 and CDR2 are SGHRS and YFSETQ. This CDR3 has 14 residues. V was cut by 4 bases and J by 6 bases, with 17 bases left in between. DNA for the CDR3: TGCGCCAGCAGCCCCTCGCCGCAGGAAGTCGAGCAGTACTTC. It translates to CASSPSPQEVEQYF.

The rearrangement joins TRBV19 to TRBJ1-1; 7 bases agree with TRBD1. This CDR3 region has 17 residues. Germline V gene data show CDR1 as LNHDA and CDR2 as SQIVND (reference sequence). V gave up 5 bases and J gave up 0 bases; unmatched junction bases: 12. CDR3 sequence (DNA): TGTGCCAGTAGTGCTCGGACAGGCGGACTCATGAACACTGAAGCTTTCTTT. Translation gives CASSARTGGLMNTEAFF.

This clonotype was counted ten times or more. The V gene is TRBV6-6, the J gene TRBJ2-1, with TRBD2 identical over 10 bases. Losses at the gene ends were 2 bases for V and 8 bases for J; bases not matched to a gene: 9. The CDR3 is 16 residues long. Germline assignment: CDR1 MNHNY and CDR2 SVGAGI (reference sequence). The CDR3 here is CASSYVPASGSDEQFF. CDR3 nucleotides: TGTGCCAGCAGTTACGTTCCGGCTAGCGGGAGCGATGAGCAGTTCTTC.

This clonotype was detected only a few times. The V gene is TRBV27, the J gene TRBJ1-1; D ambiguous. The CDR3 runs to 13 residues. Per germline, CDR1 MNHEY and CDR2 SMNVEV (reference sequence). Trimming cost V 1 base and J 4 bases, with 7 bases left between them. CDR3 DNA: TGTGCCAGCAGTTTATGGGAATTCACTGAAGCTTTCTTT. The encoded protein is CASSLWEFTEAFF.

This CDR3 reads CASSLVSVRITEAFF. The CDR3 DNA is TGCGCCAGCAGCTTGGTGTCAGTCCGGATCACTGAAGCTTTCTTT. This chain joins TRBV5-1 and TRBJ1-1, with no clear D. V was trimmed by 0 bases and J by 4 bases, leaving 13 bases between them. Germline CDR1 SGHRS, CDR2 YFSETQ. The CDR3 runs to 15 residues.

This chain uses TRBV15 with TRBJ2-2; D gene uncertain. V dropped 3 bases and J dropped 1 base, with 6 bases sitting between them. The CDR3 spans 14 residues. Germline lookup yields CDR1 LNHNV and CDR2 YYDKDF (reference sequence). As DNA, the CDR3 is TGTGCCACCAGCAGCGACGGGAACACCGGGGAGCTGTTTTTT. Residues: CATSSDGNTGELFF.